This T cell receptor beta chain stems from a study of blood T cell repertoires in COVID-19. Clones were read by immunoSEQ multiplex PCR, and TCRdb kept only the in-frame ones, dropping some. The sample lists about 140,000 clones, over 70% occurring once. Individuals drawn from under 30 US areas were about 18 to 90 years old. Germline values: CDR1 SNHLY, CDR2 FYNNEI. CDR3 size: 11 residues. V lost 7 bases and J 7 bases, leaving 11 bases between the germline ends. The clonotype comes from a man between 65 and 85 years old who had been exposed to COVID-19. The rearrangement joins TRBV2 to TRBJ2-7; perhaps TRBD1 as D (6 bases). Sequencing was done on a sample of PBMCs or T cells enriched from blood (not recorded which). The CDR3 region is CASIRTEEQYF. CDR3 sequence (DNA): TGTGCCAGCATCAGGACAGAAGAGCAGTACTTC.